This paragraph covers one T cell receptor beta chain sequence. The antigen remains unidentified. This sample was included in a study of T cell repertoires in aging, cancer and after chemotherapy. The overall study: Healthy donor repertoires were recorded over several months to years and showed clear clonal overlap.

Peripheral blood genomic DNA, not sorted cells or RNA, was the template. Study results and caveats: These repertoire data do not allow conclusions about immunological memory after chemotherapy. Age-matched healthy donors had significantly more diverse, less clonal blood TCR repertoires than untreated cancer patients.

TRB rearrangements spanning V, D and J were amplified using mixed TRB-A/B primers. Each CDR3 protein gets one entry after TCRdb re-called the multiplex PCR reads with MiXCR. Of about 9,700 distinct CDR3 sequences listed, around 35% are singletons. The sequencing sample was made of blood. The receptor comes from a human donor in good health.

The CDR3 region has the DNA TGTGCCAGCTCACCAGTCACAGGGGAGCTGTTTTTT. Encoded protein: CASSPVTGELFF. The rearrangement uses TRBV18 and TRBJ2-2; D ambiguous. The V end was cut by 2 bases, the J end by 8 bases, with 6 bases between. This CDR3 is 12 amino acids long. CDR1 and CDR2 (germline): KGHSH, LQKENI. The full variable domain, its missing parts supplied by reference TRBV18 and TRBJ2-2, is NAGVMQNPRHLVRRRGQEARLRCSPMKGHSHVYWYRQLPEEGLKFMVYLQKENIIDESGMPKERFSAEFPKEGPSILRIQQVVRGDSAAYFCASSPVTGELFFGEGSRLTVL.